These T cell receptor beta chains were read from a single sample in a study of blood T cells in healthy people across ages. TCRdb reprocessed the 5' RACE reads via MiXCR and lists one record per CDR3 protein. The repertoire includes hundreds of thousands of distinct CDR3 sequences, 58% of them detected once, and around 37% sits in the top ten. Material: blood. The receptors shown here come from a man in his 60s in good health. Each CDR3 is given with its conserved first and last residue. D genes are given only for firm matches. A clone size is listed for some rows: how often the clone was seen (once, few, many), or a class if it is expanded.

>-|TRBJ2-5|-|TRBV9
CASSADPSPETQYF
TGTGCCAGCAGCGCAGACCCTAGTCCCGAGACCCAGTACTTC
>-|TRBJ2-4|-|TRBV27
CASTETSGGARNIQYF
TGTGCCAGCACCGAAACGTCTGGCGGGGCCAGGAACATTCAGTACTTC
>-|TRBJ2-2|few|TRBV4-2
CASSQVAGELFF
TGTGCCAGCAGCCAAGTGGCCGGGGAGCTGTTTTTT
>-|TRBJ1-5|-|TRBV2
CASTRDRYSNQPQHF
TGTGCCAGCACCAGAGACAGATATAGCAATCAGCCCCAGCATTTT
>-|TRBJ2-2|-|TRBV9
CASSVGIGQLTGELFF
TGTGCCAGCAGCGTAGGAATTGGGCAACTCACCGGGGAGCTGTTTTTT
>TRBD1|TRBJ1-2|-|TRBV3-1
CASTRQGAYGYTF
TGTGCCAGCACTAGACAGGGGGCGTATGGCTACACCTTC
>-|TRBJ2-5|few|TRBV29-1
CSVESGVETQYF
TGCAGCGTTGAGTCGGGTGTTGAGACCCAGTACTTC
>-|TRBJ2-3|-|TRBV7-9
CASSYREATDTQYF
TGTGCCAGCAGCTACCGGGAAGCCACAGATACGCAGTATTTT
>TRBD1|TRBJ1-4|-|TRBV5-1
CASSFTGGEIEKLFF
TGCGCCAGCAGCTTCACAGGGGGGGAAATTGAAAAACTGTTTTTT
>TRBD1|TRBJ2-1|-|TRBV4-2
CASSQRTGLGTGGGNERFF
TGTGCCAGCAGCCAAAGAACGGGACTCGGGACAGGGGGTGGCAATGAGCGGTTCTTC
>TRBD2|TRBJ2-6|-|TRBV6-2/TRBV6-3
CASSLLAAGANVLTF
TGTGCCAGCAGCCTTCTAGCGGCTGGGGCCAACGTCCTGACTTTC
>-|TRBJ1-2|-|TRBV12-3/TRBV12-4
CASSLTRGRGFYYGFTF
TGTGCCAGCAGCCTGACCCGGGGGAGGGGCTTTTATTATGGCTTCACCTTC
>-|TRBJ2-7|few|TRBV5-1
CASSLEGRGSDEQYF
TGCGCCAGCAGCTTGGAGGGACGTGGGAGCGACGAGCAGTACTTC
>-|TRBJ2-3|-|TRBV5-6
CASSGISGDTQYF
TGTGCCAGCAGCGGAATCTCGGGTGATACGCAGTATTTT
>-|TRBJ1-1|-|TRBV3-1
CASSQEPGARGTEAFF
TGTGCCAGCAGCCAAGAACCGGGGGCGCGGGGCACTGAAGCTTTCTTT
>-|TRBJ2-5|many|TRBV5-1
CASSSGQKETQYF
TGCGCCAGCAGCTCCGGACAGAAAGAGACCCAGTACTTC
>-|TRBJ2-2|once|TRBV6-5
CASSYLQGPGELFF
TGTGCCAGCAGTTACTTACAGGGCCCCGGGGAGCTGTTTTTT
>-|TRBJ2-5|few|TRBV5-1
CASSPGTQVETQYF
TGCGCCAGCAGTCCCGGGACACAGGTGGAGACCCAGTACTTC
>-|TRBJ2-5|few|TRBV20-1
CSASKGGEETQYF
TGCAGTGCTAGTAAGGGGGGCGAGGAGACCCAGTACTTC
>TRBD2|TRBJ2-1|few|TRBV6-5
CASSYTRGTSGGGRRKQFF
TGTGCCAGCAGTTACACCCGGGGGACTAGCGGGGGGGGCCGCAGGAAGCAGTTCTTC
>-|TRBJ2-7|-|TRBV7-2
CASGVALRGSSYEQYF
TGTGCCAGCGGCGTAGCATTGAGGGGAAGCTCCTACGAGCAGTACTTC
>TRBD1|TRBJ2-7|-|TRBV3-1
CASSQVGQDLYEQYF
TGTGCCAGCAGCCAAGTTGGACAGGACCTCTACGAGCAGTACTTC
>TRBD2|TRBJ2-3|-|TRBV7-2
CASNFGGASTGTQYF
TGTGCCAGCAACTTCGGGGGGGCTAGCACAGGTACGCAGTATTTT
>-|TRBJ2-1|-|TRBV6-6
CASSYSVGSYNEQFF
TGTGCCAGCAGTTACTCGGTGGGCTCCTACAATGAGCAGTTCTTC
>-|TRBJ2-7|-|TRBV6-6
CASSYSDGGYEQYF
TGTGCCAGCAGTTACTCGGACGGAGGATACGAGCAGTACTTC
>-|TRBJ1-1|many|TRBV29-1
CSVVGGGRGTEAFF
TGCAGCGTTGTGGGGGGAGGCCGTGGCACTGAAGCTTTCTTT